The 23 T cell receptor beta chains presented below share a single source sample, sequenced in a study of blood T cell repertoires in COVID-19. Here immunoSEQ multiplex PCR was the method, and the copy in TCRdb shows in-frame clones only, minus some. The sample shows roughly 520,000 clones, approximately 88% of them seen only once. The sample taken for sequencing was PBMCs or T cells enriched from blood (not recorded which). These receptor sequences come from a woman in her 40s who had recovered from COVID-19.

This clone occurred once. The gene calls are TRBV18 and TRBJ2-6; 8 bases are a match to TRBD2. CDR1 and CDR2 (germline): KGHSH, LQKENI. V lost 1 base to trimming and J lost 0 bases; unmatched junction nucleotides: 8. CDR3 size: 19 residues. The CDR3 sequence is CASSPLSTSGSSGANVLTF. The CDR3 region has the DNA TGTGCCAGCTCACCACTCTCCACTAGCGGTAGCTCTGGGGCCAACGTCCTGACTTTC.

V is TRBV19 and J is TRBJ2-1; no firm D call. The CDR3 is 11 residues long. V gave up 4 bases and J gave up 10 bases, with 8 bases separating them. Germline assignment: CDR1 LNHDA and CDR2 SQIVND (reference sequence). The CDR3: CASSTSREQFF. The CDR3 DNA is TGTGCCAGTAGTACCTCGCGCGAGCAGTTCTTC.

The chain combines TRBV7-9 with TRBJ1-4; D is perhaps TRBD1 (5 bases). Germline values: CDR1 SEHNR, CDR2 FQNEAQ (reference sequence). The CDR3 runs to 16 residues. V shed 0 bases and J shed 4 bases, with 12 bases lying between them. The CDR3 protein is CASSLASVQGNEKLFF. In DNA form, the CDR3 reads TGTGCCAGCAGCTTAGCGTCGGTGCAGGGTAATGAAAAACTGTTTTTT.

To note about this clone: A much larger clonotype is one base distant, so this may be a read error. Other DNA sequences from this sample encode an identical CDR3 as well. The rearrangement uses TRBV7-9 and TRBJ2-7, with 9 bases identical to TRBD2. Per germline, CDR1 SEHNR and CDR2 FQNEAQ (reference sequence). Germline trimming cut 4 bases from V and 4 bases from J; bases unmatched to any gene: 8. The CDR3 spans 15 residues. The CDR3, as DNA: TGTGCCAGCAGCTCCACGACTAGCGGAAGTTACGAGCAGTACTTC. Its translation is CASSSTTSGSYEQYF.

The V gene is TRBV3-1 (or the pseudogene TRBV3-2), the J gene TRBJ2-3; perhaps TRBD2 as D (5 bases). CDR1 and CDR2 (germline): LGHDT, YNNKEL (reference sequence). Trimming pared 5 bases from V and 2 bases from J, leaving 11 bases between. The CDR3 is 14 amino acids. CDR3 bases: TGTGCCAGCAGCGATGGACTTAACACAGATACGCAGTATTTT. It translates to CASSDGLNTDTQYF.

The chain has TRBV4-1 and TRBJ1-6, with 11 bases lining up with TRBD1. There are 19 residues in the CDR3. Germline lookup yields CDR1 MGHRA and CDR2 YSYEKL. The junction had 11 bases not matched to a gene; V was cut back by 0 bases and J by 7 bases. The CDR3 DNA reads TGCGCCAGCAGCCAAGATCGTAAGGACAGGGGGCTTAGGAATTCACCCCTCCACTTT. Protein: CASSQDRKDRGLRNSPLHF.

This rearrangement joins TRBV24-1 to TRBJ2-2; 9 bases line up with TRBD2. The ends lost 4 bases at V and 8 bases at J; junction bases unmatched: 7. Germline V gives CDR1 KGHDR, CDR2 SFDVKD. The CDR3 is made up of 15 amino acids. The CDR3 is CATSDRAGGPGELFF. The CDR3 DNA reads TGTGCCACCAGTGACCGAGCGGGAGGTCCTGGGGAGCTGTTTTTT.

V and J are TRBV24-1 and TRBJ2-5; D might be TRBD1 (5 bases). This CDR3 has 13 amino acids. V lost 10 bases and J lost 5, with 16 bases in between. Germline V gene lookup returns CDR1 KGHDR and CDR2 SFDVKD. The DNA for the CDR3 is TGTGCCACTAGAAGCAGGGTTGAGGAGACCCAGTACTTC. Amino acids: CATRSRVEETQYF.

V usage is TRBV19 and J usage is TRBJ2-2, with D maybe TRBD2 (7 bases). Germline-derived CDR1 and CDR2 are LNHDA and SQIVND (reference sequence). This CDR3 is built from 15 residues. V shed 4 bases and J shed 6 bases, with 15 bases lying between them. CDR3 bases: TGTGCCAGTAGTACGGGGGGCGCTTCTGCCGGGGAGCTGTTTTTT. This encodes CASSTGGASAGELFF.

The gene calls are TRBV4-3 and TRBJ1-2; 7 bases are a match to TRBD1. The CDR3 consists of 20 residues. Germline V gives CDR1 LGHNA, CDR2 YSLEER. The junction had 16 bases not matched to a gene; V was cut back by 0 bases and J by 0 bases. For the CDR3, the DNA is TGCGCCAGCAGCCAAGATCATTTCCCCGGACAGGACCTATCTAACTATGGCTACACCTTC. The encoded protein is CASSQDHFPGQDLSNYGYTF.

The genes are TRBV4-1 and TRBJ2-1; no reliable D call. The ends were cut back, 7 bases at V and 13 bases at J, with 17 bases in the middle. CDR3 length equals 12 residues. Per germline, CDR1 MGHRA and CDR2 YSYEKL. The CDR3 here is CASTDNLIDQFF. The DNA for the CDR3 is TGCGCCAGCACCGACAACCTAATTGACCAGTTCTTC.

V and J are TRBV27 and TRBJ1-6; the D is unclear. V was shortened by 3 bases and J by 7 bases, with 10 bases between the two germline ends. The V gene's germline CDR1 is MNHEY and CDR2 SMNVEV (reference sequence). The CDR3 has 14 amino acids. The CDR3 coding sequence is TGTGCCAGCAGTTTCAGGACTGGCAATTCACCCCTCCACTTT. This encodes CASSFRTGNSPLHF.

The gene calls are TRBV27 and TRBJ2-7; 11 bases line up with TRBD1. Looked up from germline, CDR1 is MNHEY and CDR2 is SMNVEV (reference sequence). J lost 7 bases, V lost 2 bases, and 10 bases had no gene match. The CDR3 contains 16 residues. The CDR3 loop is CASSLLYTGTGGEQYF. In nucleotides, the CDR3 is TGTGCCAGCAGTTTACTGTACACCGGGACAGGGGGAGAGCAGTACTTC.

The chain couples TRBV7-2 to TRBJ1-5; TRBD1 is a possible D gene (5 bases). Germline values: CDR1 SGHTA, CDR2 FQGNSA. The CDR3 covers 17 residues. Trimming pared 0 bases from V and 6 bases from J, leaving 18 bases between. Here the CDR3 reads CASSLADGGGATQPQHF. The DNA of the CDR3 is TGTGCCAGCAGCTTAGCGGACGGGGGAGGGGCCACTCAGCCCCAGCATTTT.

This chain uses TRBV4-3 with TRBJ2-3; D ambiguous. Trimming took 4 bases from V and 10 from J, leaving 15 bases between them. Looked up from germline, CDR1 is LGHNA and CDR2 is YSLEER. The CDR3 runs 13 residues. CDR3 protein: CASSLGEREAQYF. The CDR3 region has the DNA TGCGCCAGCAGCCTAGGAGAGCGAGAGGCGCAGTATTTT.

The chain has TRBV3-1 (or the pseudogene TRBV3-2) and TRBJ2-3, with 10 positions matching TRBD2. CDR3 size: 18 residues. In germline, CDR1 is LGHDT, CDR2 YNNKEL (reference sequence). J was trimmed by 0 bases and V by 1 base; bases with no gene match: 7. CDR3 bases: TGTGCCAGCAGCCAAGGTGGACTAGCGGCCGATAGCACAGATACGCAGTATTTT. Translation gives CASSQGGLAADSTDTQYF.

V gene TRBV9 combines with J gene TRBJ2-3; the D gene is possibly TRBD2 (5 bases). CDR3 length: 14 amino acids. Germline V CDR1 and CDR2: SGDLS, YYNGEE. V was pared by 0 bases and J by 6 bases, with 11 bases between. CDR3 loop: CASSVEGSVDTQYF. The CDR3, as DNA: TGTGCCAGCAGCGTAGAAGGTAGCGTGGATACGCAGTATTTT.

The rearrangement uses TRBV6-4 and TRBJ1-2, with TRBD1 identical over 12 bases. Germline CDR1 MRHNA, CDR2 SNTAGT. This CDR3 region has 17 residues. Germline trimming cut 2 bases from V and 5 bases from J; bases unmatched to any gene: 9. This CDR3 reads CASSDRRPGQGAYGYTF. The CDR3 nucleotides read TGTGCCAGCAGTGACCGTCGTCCGGGACAGGGGGCTTATGGCTACACCTTC.

The gene calls are TRBV18 and TRBJ1-1; unclear D gene. CDR1 KGHSH and CDR2 LQKENI come from the germline V gene. CDR3 length: 15 amino acids. V was cut by 2 bases and J by 4 bases, with 14 bases left in between. The CDR3 bases are TGTGCCAGCTCACCAACCCCAGAGGGAAGCACTGAAGCTTTCTTT. Translated: CASSPTPEGSTEAFF.

This rearrangement joins TRBV29-1 to TRBJ2-3; weak D call: TRBD2 (6 bases). The CDR3 is 12 residues long. CDR1 and CDR2 from the germline V gene are SQVTM and ANQGSEA. V was clipped by 7 bases and J by 6 bases, with 14 bases between them. Written as DNA, the CDR3 is TGCAGCGCAGTAGCGGCAGGGGATACGCAGTATTTT. Residues: CSAVAAGDTQYF.

This chain links TRBV9 with TRBJ2-3, with D unclear. Trimming took 0 bases from V and 0 from J, leaving 8 bases between them. The germline V gene has CDR1 SGDLS and CDR2 YYNGEE. This CDR3 region has 15 residues. The CDR3 coding sequence is TGTGCCAGCAGCGTAGGACTTCTCAGCACAGATACGCAGTATTTT. Translation gives CASSVGLLSTDTQYF. The complete variable domain, with remaining parts taken from reference TRBV9 and TRBJ2-3, reads DSGVTQTPKHLITATGQRVTLRCSPRSGDLSVYWYQQSLDQGLQFLIQYYNGEERAKGNILERFSAQQFPDLHSELNLSSLELGDSALYFCASSVGLLSTDTQYFGPGTRLTVL.

The V and J genes are TRBV27 and TRBJ2-7, with no clear D. Germline V gene data show CDR1 as MNHEY and CDR2 as SMNVEV (reference sequence). This CDR3 region has 13 residues. Deletions cut 10 bases from V and 2 bases from J, with 15 bases between. CDR3 DNA sequence: TGTGCCACTTTATCGACAAATACCTACGAGCAGTACTTC. Translation: CATLSTNTYEQYF.

V gene TRBV3-1 (or the pseudogene TRBV3-2) combines with J gene TRBJ2-1; D remains unclear. Germline loops: CDR1 LGHDT, CDR2 YNNKEL (reference sequence). This CDR3 contains 12 residues. V gave up 2 bases and J gave up 10 bases, with 9 bases separating them. CDR3 residues: CASSQWAREQFF. DNA of the CDR3: TGTGCCAGCAGCCAATGGGCCCGGGAGCAGTTCTTC.